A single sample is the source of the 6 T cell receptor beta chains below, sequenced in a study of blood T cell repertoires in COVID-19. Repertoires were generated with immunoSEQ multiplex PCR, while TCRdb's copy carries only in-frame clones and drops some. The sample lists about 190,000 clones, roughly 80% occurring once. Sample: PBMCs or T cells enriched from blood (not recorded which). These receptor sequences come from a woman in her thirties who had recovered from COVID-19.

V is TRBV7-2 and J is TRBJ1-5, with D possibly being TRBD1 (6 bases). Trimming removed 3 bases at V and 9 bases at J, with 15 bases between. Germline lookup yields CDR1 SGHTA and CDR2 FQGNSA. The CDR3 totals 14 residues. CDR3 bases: TGTGCCAGCAGCTTTTCAGGGGAGACGGCGCCCCAGCATTTT. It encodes CASSFSGETAPQHF.

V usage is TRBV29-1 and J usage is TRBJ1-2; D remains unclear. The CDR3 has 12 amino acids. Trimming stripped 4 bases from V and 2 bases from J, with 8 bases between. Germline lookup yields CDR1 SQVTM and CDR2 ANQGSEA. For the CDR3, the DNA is TGCAGCGTTGGTTGGGCCAACTATGGCTACACCTTC. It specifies CSVGWANYGYTF.

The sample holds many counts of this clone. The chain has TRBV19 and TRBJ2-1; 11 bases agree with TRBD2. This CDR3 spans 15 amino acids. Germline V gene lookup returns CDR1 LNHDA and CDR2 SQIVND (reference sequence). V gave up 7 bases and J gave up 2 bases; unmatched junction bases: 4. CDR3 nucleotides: TGTGCCAGTACCCCGGGACTAGCGGCCTACAATGAGCAGTTCTTC. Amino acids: CASTPGLAAYNEQFF.

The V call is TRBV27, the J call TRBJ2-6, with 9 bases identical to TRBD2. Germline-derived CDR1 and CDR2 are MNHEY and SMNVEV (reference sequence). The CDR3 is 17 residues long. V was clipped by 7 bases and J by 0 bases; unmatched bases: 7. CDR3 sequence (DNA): TGTGCCAGCACGGTCCTAGCGGGGACCTCTGGGGCCAACGTCCTGACTTTC. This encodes CASTVLAGTSGANVLTF.

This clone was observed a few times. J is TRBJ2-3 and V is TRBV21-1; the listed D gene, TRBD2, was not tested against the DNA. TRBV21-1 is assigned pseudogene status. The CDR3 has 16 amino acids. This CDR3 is CASSPRTSGGVDTQYF. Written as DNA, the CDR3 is TGTGCCAGCAGCCCTCGGACTAGCGGGGGAGTAGATACGCAGTATTTT.

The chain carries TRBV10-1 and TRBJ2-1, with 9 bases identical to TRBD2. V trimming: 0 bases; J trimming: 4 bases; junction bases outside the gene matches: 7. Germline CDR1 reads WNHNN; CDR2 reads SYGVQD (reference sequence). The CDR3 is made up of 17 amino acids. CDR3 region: CASSESSSGGGYNEQFF. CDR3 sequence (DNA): TGCGCCAGCAGTGAGTCGAGTAGCGGGGGAGGGTACAATGAGCAGTTCTTC.